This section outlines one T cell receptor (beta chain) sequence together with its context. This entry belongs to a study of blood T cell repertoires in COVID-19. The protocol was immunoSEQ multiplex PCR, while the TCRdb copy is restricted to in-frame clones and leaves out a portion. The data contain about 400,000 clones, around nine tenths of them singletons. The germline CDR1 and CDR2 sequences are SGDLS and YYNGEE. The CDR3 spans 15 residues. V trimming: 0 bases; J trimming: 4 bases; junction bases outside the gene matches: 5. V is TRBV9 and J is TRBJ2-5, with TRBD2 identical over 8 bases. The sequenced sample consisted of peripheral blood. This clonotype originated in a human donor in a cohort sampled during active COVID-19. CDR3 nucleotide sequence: TGTGCCAGCAGCGTAGGCGGGGGGCTGGGAGAGACCCAGTACTTC. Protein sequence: CASSVGGGLGETQYF.